The 15 T cell receptor beta chains below were found in one sample sequenced in a study of T cell changes during pregnancy in multiple sclerosis. TCRdb's copy holds only in-frame clones and misses some; the assay was immunoSEQ multiplex PCR. The sample lists 45,000 to 55,000 clones; about 90% were seen once. Sequencing used CD4+ T cells from peripheral blood mononuclear cells, obtained in the second trimester of pregnancy. The receptors shown here come from a female donor with multiple sclerosis, enrolled in a pregnancy study.

Concerning this clone: Being one base from a much bigger clone, this may be a read error. The chain recombines TRBV7-2 with TRBJ1-2, with TRBD1 matching 7 bases. Unmatched junction bases numbered 3, after V lost 4 bases and J lost 4 bases. The CDR3 length is 13 residues. Germline V gives CDR1 SGHTA, CDR2 FQGNSA. CDR3 bases: TGTGCCAGCAGCTGGGACAGCTCCTATGGCTACACCTTC. It is translated as CASSWDSSYGYTF.

This chain uses TRBV6-5 with TRBJ2-1; 11 bases agree with TRBD2. Unmatched junction bases numbered 5, after V lost 5 bases and J lost 14 bases. The CDR3 totals 12 residues. CDR1 MNHEY and CDR2 SVGAGI come from the germline V gene. The CDR3 DNA is TGTGCCAGCAGTCGGAATAGCGGGAGGGAGTTCTTC. It encodes CASSRNSGREFF.

The chain couples TRBV6-4 to TRBJ2-3; D may be TRBD2 (5 bases). V was pared by 3 bases and J by 4 bases, with 14 bases between. Germline CDR1 reads MRHNA; CDR2 reads SNTAGT. The CDR3 totals 15 residues. CDR3 nucleotide sequence: TGTGCCAGCAGTGAGTACGGGAATGAGGCAGATACGCAGTATTTT. It is translated as CASSEYGNEADTQYF.

In DNA form, the CDR3 reads TGTGCCAGCAGCTTTGGAGGCTTAGCAGGGGGATTCCAAGAGACCCAGTACTTC. Its translation is CASSFGGLAGGFQETQYF. This rearrangement joins TRBV5-5 to TRBJ2-5; TRBD1 matches 7 bases. V lost 2 bases to trimming and J lost 1 base; unmatched junction nucleotides: 14. This CDR3 is built from 18 residues. The germline V gene encodes CDR1 SGHKS and CDR2 YYEKEE (reference sequence).

This clone was seen a handful of times. The chain recombines TRBV30 with TRBJ1-1; D uncertain. V lost 3 bases and J 7 bases, leaving 9 bases between the germline ends. The CDR3 runs 11 residues. In germline, CDR1 is GTSNPN, CDR2 SVGIG (reference sequence). DNA for the CDR3: TGTGCCTGGAGAGAGGGCGTTGAAGCTTTCTTT. This translates into CAWREGVEAFF.

V and J are TRBV10-3 and TRBJ1-4; D is unresolved. CDR3 length: 12 residues. Between the trimmed V and J ends, which lost 9 bases and 6 bases, there was a span of 11 bases. Germline CDR1 ENHRY, CDR2 SYGVKD. CDR3 in amino acids: CAIRQVDEKLFF. In DNA, the CDR3 is TGTGCCATTAGACAAGTTGATGAAAAACTGTTTTTT.

V and J are TRBV19 and TRBJ2-2, with D perhaps TRBD2 (6 bases). Trimming shortened V by 5 bases and J by 3 bases, and 10 bases separated the two germline ends. This CDR3 region has 14 residues. Germline V gene sequence: CDR1 LNHDA, CDR2 SQIVND (reference sequence). CDR3 nucleotide sequence: TGTGCCAGTAGTCGGGGGAGTGACACCGGGGAGCTGTTTTTT. Amino acid sequence: CASSRGSDTGELFF. The whole variable domain, remainder taken from reference TRBV19 and TRBJ2-2, is DGGITQSPKYLFRKEGQNVTLSCEQNLNHDAMYWYRQDPGQGLRLIYYSQIVNDFQKGDIAEGYSVSREKKESFPLTVTSAQKNPTAFYLCASSRGSDTGELFFGEGSRLTVL.

V usage is TRBV10-1 and J usage is TRBJ2-1; TRBD2 is a possible D gene (5 bases). Trimming removed 5 bases at V and 5 bases at J, with 7 bases between. The CDR3 is 12 residues long. Germline V CDR1 and CDR2: WNHNN, SYGVQD (reference sequence). CDR3 region: CASSKRDNEQFF. The CDR3 coding sequence is TGCGCCAGCAGTAAGAGGGACAATGAGCAGTTCTTC.

The chain combines TRBV6-1 with TRBJ2-7, with TRBD1 matching 11 bases. The V segment lost 6 bases and the J segment 4 bases; nucleotides outside the gene matches: 8. In germline, CDR1 is MNHNS, CDR2 SASEGT. The CDR3 spans 15 residues. The CDR3 loop is CASRVHGTGGYEQYF. The CDR3 nucleotides are TGTGCCAGCAGAGTACACGGGACAGGGGGTTACGAGCAGTACTTC.

This clone was detected only a few times. The chain uses TRBV2 and TRBJ1-4; 7 bases are shared with TRBD1. Trimming cost V 1 base and J 7 bases; bases outside gene matches: 6. Germline V gene lookup returns CDR1 SNHLY and CDR2 FYNNEI. This CDR3 is 15 amino acids long. This CDR3 reads CASSEVSGGREKLFF. The CDR3 DNA reads as TGTGCCAGCAGTGAAGTGTCAGGGGGTCGTGAAAAACTGTTTTTT.

The chain carries TRBV7-9 and TRBJ1-2; D gene ambiguous. The CDR3 is 14 residues long. V shed 3 bases and J shed 5 bases, with 13 bases lying between them. Germline V lookup: CDR1 SEHNR, CDR2 FQNEAQ (reference sequence). The CDR3: CASSFFPESYGYTF. CDR3 nucleotides: TGTGCCAGCAGCTTCTTCCCAGAATCTTATGGCTACACCTTC.

The V and J genes are TRBV29-1 and TRBJ1-1, with 8 nucleotides matching TRBD1. Germline V gene lookup returns CDR1 SQVTM and CDR2 ANQGSEA. Losses at the gene ends were 7 bases for V and 5 bases for J; bases not matched to a gene: 9. The CDR3 is 13 residues long. The CDR3 nucleotides read TGCAGCGCAAGGACAGGGACAAAGACTGAAGCTTTCTTT. Translated: CSARTGTKTEAFF.

This clone was observed once. This sequence joins TRBV18 and TRBJ1-3, with a tentative D call TRBD1 (6 bases). V was pared by 3 bases and J by 2 bases, with 14 bases between. This CDR3 has 16 residues. CDR1 is KGHSH, CDR2 LQKENI, per germline. The CDR3 loop reads CASSPYGQYAGNTIYF. CDR3 nucleotide sequence: TGTGCCAGCTCACCCTACGGACAGTATGCTGGAAACACCATATATTTT. The full variable domain, rest sourced from reference TRBV18 and TRBJ1-3, is NAGVMQNPRHLVRRRGQEARLRCSPMKGHSHVYWYRQLPEEGLKFMVYLQKENIIDESGMPKERFSAEFPKEGPSILRIQQVVRGDSAAYFCASSPYGQYAGNTIYFGEGSWLTVV.

The J gene is TRBJ1-3, the V gene TRBV27; D unresolved. The CDR3 sequence is 11 residues long. Per the germline V gene, CDR1 is MNHEY and CDR2 is SMNVEV (reference sequence). V was pared by 11 bases and J by 3 bases, with 8 bases between. This CDR3 reads CAASNGNTIYF. CDR3 DNA sequence: TGTGCCGCGTCTAATGGAAACACCATATATTTT.

The gene calls are TRBV2 and TRBJ1-1; TRBD1 matches at 11 bases. The CDR3 has 15 amino acids. Germline CDR1 reads SNHLY; CDR2 reads FYNNEI. Trimming took 6 bases from V and 0 from J; bases not matched to a gene: 3. The CDR3 DNA reads as TGTGCCAGCAGGGACAGGGGGCACATGAACACTGAAGCTTTCTTT. Protein product: CASRDRGHMNTEAFF.